Listed here are 29 T cell receptor beta chains from one sample, sequenced in a study of PD-1 blockade in classical Hodgkin lymphoma. Time point in this sample: cycle 4 day 1 (C4D1), after 5 to 7 weeks of nivolumab. There was relapse after autologous stem cell transplantation in every patient, and there was variation in brentuximab vedotin exposure. TCRdb's copy holds only in-frame clones and misses some; the assay was immunoSEQ multiplex PCR. The sample records about 64,000 clones, about 89% being singletons. The specimen was peripheral blood mononuclear cells (PBMCs), collected before the fourth cycle of nivolumab. These receptors were obtained from a human donor with classical Hodgkin lymphoma.

The chain uses TRBV6-4 and TRBJ2-2, with 7 positions matching TRBD2. The CDR3 is 16 residues long. Germline CDR1 MRHNA, CDR2 SNTAGT. With 4 bases clipped from V and 2 bases from J, the junction kept 7 bases outside the gene matches. The CDR3 sequence is CASSGPGLINTGELFF. In nucleotides, the CDR3 is TGTGCCAGCAGTGGCCCGGGACTAATAAACACCGGGGAGCTGTTTTTT.

CDR3 sequence (DNA): TGTGCCTGGAGAGGGGACACAGTTGAAGCTTTCTTT. This translates into CAWRGDTVEAFF. This chain links TRBV30 with TRBJ1-1; D perhaps matches TRBD1 (6 bases). With 3 bases removed from V and 7 bases from J, the gap between germline ends came to 12 bases. The CDR3 spans 12 residues. Germline CDR1 GTSNPN, CDR2 SVGIG (reference sequence).

This chain uses TRBV9 with TRBJ2-1; perhaps TRBD1 as D (6 bases). Trimming cost V 0 bases and J 4 bases, with 11 bases left between them. CDR1 and CDR2 from the germline V gene are SGDLS and YYNGEE. The CDR3 is made up of 15 amino acids. CDR3 sequence: CASSVGGPLYNEQFF. The CDR3 DNA follows: TGTGCCAGCAGCGTAGGGGGGCCCCTATACAATGAGCAGTTCTTC.

The rearrangement uses TRBV7-9 and TRBJ1-2; D perhaps matches TRBD1 (5 bases). CDR3 length equals 13 residues. V was pared by 8 bases and J by 4 bases, with 14 bases between. Germline V gene lookup returns CDR1 SEHNR and CDR2 FQNEAQ (reference sequence). CDR3 coding DNA: TGTGCCAGCCTTTCAGGGTTGGGCTATGGCTACACCTTC. As protein: CASLSGLGYGYTF.

V and J are TRBV28 and TRBJ2-7; possibly TRBD1 for D (6 bases). The V gene lost 7 bases and the J gene lost 5 bases, with 15 bases spanning the gap. The CDR3 extends over 13 amino acids. Germline loops: CDR1 MDHEN, CDR2 SYDVKM. The CDR3: CASITGIVHEQYF. Here the CDR3 DNA reads TGTGCCAGCATTACAGGGATCGTCCACGAGCAGTACTTC.

In its sample, this clone was seen a few times. The chain recombines TRBV2 with TRBJ2-1; D unclear. Trimming removed 7 bases from V and 10 bases from J, with 8 bases in between. Germline assignment: CDR1 SNHLY and CDR2 FYNNEI. This CDR3 region has 10 residues. The CDR3 here is CASTSLEQFF. In DNA, the CDR3 is TGTGCCAGCACTTCGTTGGAGCAGTTCTTC.

The chain links TRBV5-1 to TRBJ2-2, with TRBD1 as a possible D gene (5 bases). Germline V CDR1 and CDR2: SGHRS, YFSETQ. The CDR3 is 15 amino acids. V gave up 0 bases and J gave up 5 bases, with 11 bases separating them. Here the CDR3 DNA reads TGCGCCAGCAGCTTGGGGGGCGCTCGGACCGGGGAGCTGTTTTTT. Amino acids: CASSLGGARTGELFF.

This CDR3 reads CASSSKGQNEQYF. CDR3 bases: TGTGCCAGCAGCTCAAAGGGGCAAAACGAGCAGTACTTC. The chain recombines TRBV7-9 with TRBJ2-7; possibly TRBD1 for D (5 bases). The ends were cut back, 4 bases at V and 5 bases at J, with 12 bases in the middle. CDR3 length equals 13 residues. The V gene's germline CDR1 is SEHNR and CDR2 FQNEAQ (reference sequence).

This sequence joins TRBV5-1 and TRBJ2-2; D perhaps matches TRBD2 (5 bases). Germline V gene data show CDR1 as SGHRS and CDR2 as YFSETQ. Between the trimmed V and J ends, which lost 4 bases and 1 base, there was a span of 11 bases. The CDR3 spans 15 residues. CDR3 sequence: CASSPSGGNTGELFF. Here the CDR3 DNA reads TGCGCCAGCAGCCCCAGCGGTGGGAACACCGGGGAGCTGTTTTTT.

In DNA, the CDR3 is TGTGCCAGCAGTTTAGGCAGAAAGGGGTACGAGCAGTACTTC. Translated, it gives CASSLGRKGYEQYF. The V call is TRBV27, the J call TRBJ2-7, with a possible D match to TRBD1 (5 bases). The germline V gene has CDR1 MNHEY and CDR2 SMNVEV (reference sequence). V was shortened by 2 bases and J by 4 bases, with 12 bases between the two germline ends. This CDR3 has 14 amino acids.

CDR3 loop: CACKRGPNEKLFF. CDR3 in DNA: TGTGCCTGTAAGAGGGGGCCTAATGAAAAACTGTTTTTT. This sequence joins TRBV6-1 and TRBJ1-4, with 7 bases lining up with TRBD1. The V and J ends lost 11 bases and 3 bases, in that order; junction bases with no gene match: 6. Per the germline V gene, CDR1 is MNHNS and CDR2 is SASEGT. The CDR3 contains 13 residues.

This chain joins TRBV11-2 and TRBJ1-4; weak D call: TRBD1 (5 bases). Between the trimmed V and J ends, which lost 7 bases and 5 bases, there was a span of 20 bases. Germline V gene data show CDR1 as SGHAT and CDR2 as FQNNGV. CDR3 length: 16 residues. CDR3 amino acids: CASTLLGGRRNEKLFF. The CDR3 coding sequence is TGTGCCAGCACCCTGTTGGGGGGAAGGAGGAATGAAAAACTGTTTTTT.

The chain combines TRBV10-3 with TRBJ1-6; possible D gene TRBD1, 5 bases. Between the trimmed V and J ends, which lost 3 bases and 9 bases, there was a span of 15 bases. CDR3 length: 15 residues. From germline, CDR1 is ENHRY and CDR2 SYGVKD. CDR3: CAISDTDPGGSPLHF. The CDR3, as DNA: TGTGCCATCAGTGACACAGACCCGGGGGGTTCACCCCTCCACTTT.

The chain joins TRBV10-3 to TRBJ2-1, with TRBD2 identical over 9 bases. Germline V gene lookup returns CDR1 ENHRY and CDR2 SYGVKD. CDR3 length: 15 amino acids. With V trimmed by 3 bases and J by 6 bases, 6 bases remained unmatched. The CDR3 region has the DNA TGTGCCATCAGTGACGGGACTAGCAGAGTCAATGAGCAGTTCTTC. It specifies CAISDGTSRVNEQFF.

The chain links TRBV9 to TRBJ2-1, with 10 bases matching TRBD2. Germline V gene data show CDR1 as SGDLS and CDR2 as YYNGEE. The length of the CDR3 is 14 residues. With V trimmed by 1 base and J by 8 bases, 3 bases remained unmatched. As DNA, the CDR3 is TGTGCCAGCAGCGTATTAGCGGGGGGCGATGAGCAGTTCTTC. Its translation: CASSVLAGGDEQFF.

V usage is TRBV7-9 and J usage is TRBJ1-3; D is ambiguous. Germline CDR1 reads SEHNR; CDR2 reads FQNEAQ (reference sequence). The CDR3 is 14 amino acids. Trimming removed 7 bases from V and 2 bases from J, with 12 bases in between. CDR3 region: CASIVIAAGNTIYF. CDR3 sequence (DNA): TGTGCCAGCATCGTGATCGCGGCTGGAAACACCATATATTTT. The whole variable domain, filled in from reference TRBV7-9 and TRBJ1-3, reads DTGVSQNPRHKITKRGQNVTFRCDPISEHNRLYWYRQTLGQGPEFLTYFQNEAQLEKSRLLSDRFSAERPKGSFSTLEIQRTEQGDSAMYLCASIVIAAGNTIYFGEGSWLTVV.

This chain links TRBV6-5 with TRBJ1-2, with 9 bases fitting TRBD1. V lost 2 bases and J lost 2; bases outside the gene matches: 0. Per germline, CDR1 MNHEY and CDR2 SVGAGI. The CDR3 sequence is 14 residues long. Written as DNA, the CDR3 is TGTGCCAGCAGTTACGGGACAGGGAACTATGGCTACACCTTC. This encodes CASSYGTGNYGYTF.

This chain joins TRBV6-1 and TRBJ1-4; D remains unclear. The CDR3 length is 15 residues. In germline, CDR1 is MNHNS, CDR2 SASEGT. Trimming left V 11 bases short and J 0 bases short, with 16 bases between. The CDR3 DNA sequence: TGTGCCGCAAGTCGCAGATTCGCAACTAATGAAAAACTGTTTTTT. Protein product: CAASRRFATNEKLFF.

CDR3 sequence (DNA): TGTGCCAGCAGCTTAGATCAGGGCTCAACTAATGAAAAACTGTTTTTT. Translation: CASSLDQGSTNEKLFF. This rearrangement joins TRBV11-3 to TRBJ1-4; a possible D gene is TRBD1 (5 bases). CDR1 is SGHNT and CDR2 is YENEEA in the germline V gene. This CDR3 spans 16 amino acids. The germline V and J ends were trimmed by 0 bases and 0 bases, with 8 bases remaining between them.

The V call is TRBV7-8, the J call TRBJ1-5; unclear D gene. Per germline, CDR1 SGHVS and CDR2 FQNEAQ. The CDR3 length is 15 residues. V was shortened by 0 bases and J by 2 bases, with 8 bases between the two germline ends. As DNA, the CDR3 is TGTGCCAGCAGCTTAGCGCTGGCAGGCAATCAGCCCCAGCATTTT. It yields the protein CASSLALAGNQPQHF.

The V gene is TRBV30, the J gene TRBJ2-7; D uncertain. This CDR3 spans 13 amino acids. Germline V gene lookup returns CDR1 GTSNPN and CDR2 SVGIG (reference sequence). V was pared by 0 bases and J by 0 bases, with 6 bases between. The CDR3 DNA follows: TGTGCCTGGAGTGTTCAGTCCTCCTACGAGCAGTACTTC. Protein sequence: CAWSVQSSYEQYF.

The chain has TRBV30 and TRBJ2-7, with TRBD1 matching over 8 bases. The CDR3 runs 13 residues. Germline lookup yields CDR1 GTSNPN and CDR2 SVGIG (reference sequence). Trimming at V came to 2 bases and at J to 7 bases, leaving 7 bases not matched to a gene. CDR3 sequence: CAWSPGQGGEQYF. As DNA, the CDR3 is TGTGCCTGGAGTCCAGGACAGGGTGGGGAGCAGTACTTC.

The rearrangement joins TRBV2 to TRBJ2-7; 8 bases are a match to TRBD2. This CDR3 is 13 amino acids long. The germline gives CDR1 SNHLY, CDR2 FYNNEI. Trimming removed 7 bases from V and 2 bases from J; junction bases left unmatched: 4. The CDR3, as DNA: TGTGCCAGCATGACGGGACTAGCCTACGAGCAGTACTTC. Amino acids: CASMTGLAYEQYF.

V and J are TRBV5-1 and TRBJ2-3; TRBD2 might be the D (7 bases). V was cut by 4 bases and J by 0 bases, with 24 bases left in between. CDR3 length: 19 amino acids. Germline CDR1 is SGHRS and CDR2 is YFSETQ. CDR3 amino acids: CASSVGEAGGPPSTDTQYF. The CDR3 bases are TGCGCCAGCAGCGTCGGTGAGGCCGGGGGGCCCCCGAGCACAGATACGCAGTATTTT.

V usage is TRBV10-3 and J usage is TRBJ2-6; no reliable D call. V lost 0 bases and J 2 bases, leaving 5 bases between the germline ends. This CDR3 is built from 15 residues. Germline CDR1 and CDR2: ENHRY and SYGVKD. The CDR3 DNA follows: TGTGCCATCAGTGAGTCGATGACTGGGGCCAACGTCCTGACTTTC. This translates into CAISESMTGANVLTF.

The V call is TRBV4-2, the J call TRBJ2-1; 11 bases fit TRBD2. Germline V CDR1 and CDR2: LGHNA, YNFKEQ. V dropped 4 bases and J dropped 5; count of bases not matched to a gene: 4. The CDR3 contains 15 residues. CDR3 bases: TGTGCCAGCAGCCCGCGTAGCGGGGGGGACAATGAGCAGTTCTTC. Translated, it gives CASSPRSGGDNEQFF.

V and J are TRBV2 and TRBJ2-1; the match to TRBD1 covers 7 bases. The V gene's germline CDR1 is SNHLY and CDR2 FYNNEI. This CDR3 is 14 amino acids long. The V segment lost 6 bases and the J segment 4 bases; nucleotides outside the gene matches: 6. The CDR3 coding sequence is TGTGCCAGCAGCACAGGGGAAGGGTACAATGAGCAGTTCTTC. Protein: CASSTGEGYNEQFF.

The chain links TRBV7-2 to TRBJ2-3, with 7 bases lining up with TRBD1. Germline V gives CDR1 SGHTA, CDR2 FQGNSA. The CDR3 has 15 residues. V lost 5 bases to trimming and J lost 0 bases; unmatched junction nucleotides: 5. The CDR3 is CASSLQGQSTDTQYF. DNA of the CDR3: TGTGCCAGCAGCCTACAGGGACAGAGCACAGATACGCAGTATTTT.

The rearrangement links TRBV6-4 to TRBJ1-2, with no clear D. The V and J ends lost 4 bases and 3 bases respectively, with 18 bases between them. The CDR3 has 16 residues. Germline V gene sequence: CDR1 MRHNA, CDR2 SNTAGT. CDR3 sequence (DNA): TGTGCCAGCAGTGCACAGTGGACCAGAACGTACTATGGCTACACCTTC. Protein: CASSAQWTRTYYGYTF.